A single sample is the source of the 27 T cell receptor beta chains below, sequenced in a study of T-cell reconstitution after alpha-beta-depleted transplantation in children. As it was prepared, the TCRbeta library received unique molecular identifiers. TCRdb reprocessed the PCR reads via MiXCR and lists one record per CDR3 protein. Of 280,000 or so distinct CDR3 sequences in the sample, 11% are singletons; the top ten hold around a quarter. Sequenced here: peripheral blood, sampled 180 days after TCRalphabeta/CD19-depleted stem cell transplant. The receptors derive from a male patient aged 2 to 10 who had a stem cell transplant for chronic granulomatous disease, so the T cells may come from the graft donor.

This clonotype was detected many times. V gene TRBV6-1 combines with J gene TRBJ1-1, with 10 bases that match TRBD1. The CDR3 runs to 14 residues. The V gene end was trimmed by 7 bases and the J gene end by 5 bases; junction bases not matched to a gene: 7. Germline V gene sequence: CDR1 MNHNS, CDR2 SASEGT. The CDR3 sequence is CASTVGTGATEAFF. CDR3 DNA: TGTGCCAGCACTGTCGGGACAGGGGCTACTGAAGCTTTCTTT.

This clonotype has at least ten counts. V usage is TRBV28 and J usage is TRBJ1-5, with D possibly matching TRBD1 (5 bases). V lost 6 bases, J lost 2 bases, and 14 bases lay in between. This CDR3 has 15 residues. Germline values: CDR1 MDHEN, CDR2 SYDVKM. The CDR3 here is CASRMDTLGNQPQHF. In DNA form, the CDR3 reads TGTGCCAGCAGGATGGACACTCTCGGCAATCAGCCCCAGCATTTT.

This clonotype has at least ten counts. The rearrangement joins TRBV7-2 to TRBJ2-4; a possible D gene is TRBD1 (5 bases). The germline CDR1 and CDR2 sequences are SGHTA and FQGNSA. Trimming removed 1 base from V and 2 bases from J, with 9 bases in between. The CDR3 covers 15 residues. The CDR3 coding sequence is TGTGCCAGCAGCTTAGTAGGACATCCCAAAAACATTCAGTACTTC. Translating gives CASSLVGHPKNIQYF.

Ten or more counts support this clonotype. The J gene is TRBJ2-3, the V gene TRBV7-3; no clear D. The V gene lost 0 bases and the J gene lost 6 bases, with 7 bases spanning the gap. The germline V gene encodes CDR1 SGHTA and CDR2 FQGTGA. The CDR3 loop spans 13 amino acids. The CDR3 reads CASSLTKADTQYF. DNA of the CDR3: TGTGCCAGCAGCTTAACCAAGGCGGATACGCAGTATTTT.

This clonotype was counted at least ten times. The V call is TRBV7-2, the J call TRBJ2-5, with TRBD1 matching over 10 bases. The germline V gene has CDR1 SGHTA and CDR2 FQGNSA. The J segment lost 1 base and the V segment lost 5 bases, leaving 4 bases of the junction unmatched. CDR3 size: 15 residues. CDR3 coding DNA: TGTGCCAGCAGCAGGGACAGGGGTCCCCAAGAGACCCAGTACTTC. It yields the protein CASSRDRGPQETQYF.

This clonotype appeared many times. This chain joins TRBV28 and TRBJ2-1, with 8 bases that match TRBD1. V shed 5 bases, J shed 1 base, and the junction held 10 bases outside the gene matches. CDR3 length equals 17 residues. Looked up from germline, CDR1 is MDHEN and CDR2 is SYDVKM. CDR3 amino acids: CASSPGGAAGSYNEQFF. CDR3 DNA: TGTGCCAGCAGTCCAGGGGGCGCGGCTGGGTCCTACAATGAGCAGTTCTTC.

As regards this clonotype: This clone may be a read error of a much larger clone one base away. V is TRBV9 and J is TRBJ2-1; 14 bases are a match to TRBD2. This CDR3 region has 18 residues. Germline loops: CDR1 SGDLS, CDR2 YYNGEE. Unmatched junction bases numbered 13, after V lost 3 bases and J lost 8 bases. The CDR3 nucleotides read TGTGCCAGCAGCGATGAACCCGGGACTAGCGGGGGTGACTATGAGCAGTTCTTC. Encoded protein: CASSDEPGTSGGDYEQFF.

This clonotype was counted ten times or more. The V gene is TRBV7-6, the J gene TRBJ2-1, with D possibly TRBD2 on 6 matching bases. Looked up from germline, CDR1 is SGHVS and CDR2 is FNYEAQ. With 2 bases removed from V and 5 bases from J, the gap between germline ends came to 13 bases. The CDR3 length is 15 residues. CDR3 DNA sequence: TGTGCCAGCAGCTTAAGGTGGAGGGTCGACAATGAGCAGTTCTTC. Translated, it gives CASSLRWRVDNEQFF.

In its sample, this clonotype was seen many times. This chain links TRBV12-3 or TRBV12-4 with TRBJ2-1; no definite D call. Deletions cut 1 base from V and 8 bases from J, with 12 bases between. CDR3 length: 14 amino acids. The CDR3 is CASSLDSPRDEQFF. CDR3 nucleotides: TGTGCCAGCAGTTTAGATTCGCCAAGGGATGAGCAGTTCTTC.

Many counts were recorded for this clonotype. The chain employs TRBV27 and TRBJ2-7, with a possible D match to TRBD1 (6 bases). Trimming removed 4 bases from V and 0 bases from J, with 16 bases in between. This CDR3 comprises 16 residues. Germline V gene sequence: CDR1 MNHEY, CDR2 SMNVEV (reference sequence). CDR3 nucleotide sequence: TGTGCCAGCAGTTCCAGACAGGTGGAAGACTCCTACGAGCAGTACTTC. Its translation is CASSSRQVEDSYEQYF.

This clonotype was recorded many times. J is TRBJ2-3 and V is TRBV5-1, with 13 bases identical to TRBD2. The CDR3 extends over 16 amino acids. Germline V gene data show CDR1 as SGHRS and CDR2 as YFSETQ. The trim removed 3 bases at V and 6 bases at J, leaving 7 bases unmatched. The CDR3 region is CASSSTSGGAVDTQYF. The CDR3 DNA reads TGCGCCAGCAGCTCAACTAGCGGGGGGGCCGTGGATACGCAGTATTTT.

CDR3 DNA: TGTGCCTGGACACGGACAGGAGGCCCCAAAGAGACCCAGTACTTC. Translated: CAWTRTGGPKETQYF. The chain carries TRBV30 and TRBJ2-5, with 7 bases aligning to TRBD1. CDR1 and CDR2 (germline): GTSNPN, SVGIG (reference sequence). This CDR3 is 15 amino acids long. J lost 3 bases, V lost 4 bases, and 11 bases had no gene match.

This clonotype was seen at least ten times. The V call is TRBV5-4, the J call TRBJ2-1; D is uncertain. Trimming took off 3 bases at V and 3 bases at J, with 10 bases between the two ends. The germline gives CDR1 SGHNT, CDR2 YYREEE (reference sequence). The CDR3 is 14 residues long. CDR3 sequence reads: CASSSPPSYNEQFF. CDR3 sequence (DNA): TGTGCCAGCAGCTCCCCCCCTAGCTACAATGAGCAGTTCTTC.

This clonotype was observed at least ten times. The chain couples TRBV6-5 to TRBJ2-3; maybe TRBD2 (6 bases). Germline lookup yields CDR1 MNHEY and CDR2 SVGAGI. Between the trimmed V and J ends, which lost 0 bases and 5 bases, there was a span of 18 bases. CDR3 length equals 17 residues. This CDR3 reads CASSYSRTGDTGDTQYF. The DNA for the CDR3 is TGTGCCAGCAGTTACTCCCGGACGGGAGACACTGGAGATACGCAGTATTTT.

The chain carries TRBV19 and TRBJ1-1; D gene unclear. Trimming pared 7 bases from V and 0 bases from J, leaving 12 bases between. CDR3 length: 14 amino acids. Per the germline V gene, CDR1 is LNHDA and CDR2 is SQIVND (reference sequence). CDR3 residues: CASKWTAMNTEAFF. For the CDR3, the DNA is TGTGCCAGTAAATGGACCGCAATGAACACTGAAGCTTTCTTT.

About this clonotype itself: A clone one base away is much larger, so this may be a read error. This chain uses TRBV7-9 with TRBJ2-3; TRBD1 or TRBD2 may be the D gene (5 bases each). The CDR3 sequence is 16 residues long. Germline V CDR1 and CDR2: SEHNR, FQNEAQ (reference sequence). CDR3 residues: CPSSLVGELRGDTQYF. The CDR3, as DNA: TGTCCCAGCAGCTTAGTGGGGGAGCTGAGGGGAGATACGCAGTATTTT.

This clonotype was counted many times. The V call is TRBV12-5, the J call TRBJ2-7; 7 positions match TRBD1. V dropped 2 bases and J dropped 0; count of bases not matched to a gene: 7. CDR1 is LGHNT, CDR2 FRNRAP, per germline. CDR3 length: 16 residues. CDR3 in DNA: TGTGCTAGTGGTTTGCCTAATACAGGGGACTCCTACGAGCAGTACTTC. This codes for CASGLPNTGDSYEQYF.

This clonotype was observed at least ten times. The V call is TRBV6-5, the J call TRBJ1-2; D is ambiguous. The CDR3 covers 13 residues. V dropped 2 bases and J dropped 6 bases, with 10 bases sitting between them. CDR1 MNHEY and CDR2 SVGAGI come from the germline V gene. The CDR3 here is CASSYNTGNGYTF. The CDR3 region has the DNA TGTGCCAGCAGTTACAACACGGGGAATGGCTACACCTTC.

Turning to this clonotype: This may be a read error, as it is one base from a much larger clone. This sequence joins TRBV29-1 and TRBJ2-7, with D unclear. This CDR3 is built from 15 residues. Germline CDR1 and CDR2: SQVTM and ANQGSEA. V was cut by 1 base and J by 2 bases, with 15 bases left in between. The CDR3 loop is CSVEGLSHNPYEQYF. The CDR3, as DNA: TGCAGCGTTGAAGGGTTGAGCCACAACCCCTACGAGCAGTACTTC.

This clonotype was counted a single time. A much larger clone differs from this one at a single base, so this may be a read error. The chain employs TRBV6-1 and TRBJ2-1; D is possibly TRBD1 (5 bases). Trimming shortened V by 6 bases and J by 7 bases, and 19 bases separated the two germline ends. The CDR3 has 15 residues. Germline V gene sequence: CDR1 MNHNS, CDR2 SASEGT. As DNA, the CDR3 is TGTGCCAGCAGATCCGCGACAGTTCCCCTAAATGAGCAGTTCTTC. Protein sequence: CASRSATVPLNEQFF.

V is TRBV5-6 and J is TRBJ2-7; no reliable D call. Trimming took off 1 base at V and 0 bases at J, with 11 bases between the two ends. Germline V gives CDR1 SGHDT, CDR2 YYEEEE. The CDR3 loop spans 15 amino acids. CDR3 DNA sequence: TGTGCCAGCAGCTTGTCGCGACGGAGCTCCTACGAGCAGTACTTC. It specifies CASSLSRRSSYEQYF.

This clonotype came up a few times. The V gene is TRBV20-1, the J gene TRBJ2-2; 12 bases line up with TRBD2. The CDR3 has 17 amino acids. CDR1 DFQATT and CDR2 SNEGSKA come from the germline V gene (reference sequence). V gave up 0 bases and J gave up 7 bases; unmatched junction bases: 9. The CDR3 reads CSARDSPSGGAGGELFF. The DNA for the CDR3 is TGCAGTGCTAGAGACTCCCCTAGCGGGGGGGCCGGCGGGGAGCTGTTTTTT.

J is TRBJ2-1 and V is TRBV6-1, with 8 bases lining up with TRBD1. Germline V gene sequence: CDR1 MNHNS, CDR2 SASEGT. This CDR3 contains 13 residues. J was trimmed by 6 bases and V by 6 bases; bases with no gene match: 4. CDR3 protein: CASSPDRGNEQFF. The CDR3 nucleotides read TGTGCCAGCAGCCCCGACAGGGGCAATGAGCAGTTCTTC.

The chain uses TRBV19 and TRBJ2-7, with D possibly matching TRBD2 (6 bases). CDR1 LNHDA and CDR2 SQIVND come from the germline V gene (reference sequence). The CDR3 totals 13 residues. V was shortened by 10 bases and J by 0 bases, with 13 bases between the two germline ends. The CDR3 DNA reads TGTGCCACCCGGGACTTCAGCTCCTACGAGCAGTACTTC. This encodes CATRDFSSYEQYF.

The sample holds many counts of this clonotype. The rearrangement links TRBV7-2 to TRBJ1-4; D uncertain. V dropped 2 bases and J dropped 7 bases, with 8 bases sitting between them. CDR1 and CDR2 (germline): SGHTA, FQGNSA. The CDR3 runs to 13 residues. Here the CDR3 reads CASSLKGFEKLFF. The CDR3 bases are TGTGCCAGCAGCTTAAAGGGTTTTGAAAAACTGTTTTTT.

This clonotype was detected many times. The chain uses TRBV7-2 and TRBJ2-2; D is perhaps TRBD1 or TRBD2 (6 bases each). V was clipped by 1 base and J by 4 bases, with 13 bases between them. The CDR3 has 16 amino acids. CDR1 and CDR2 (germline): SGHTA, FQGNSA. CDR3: CASSLGRGRATGELFF. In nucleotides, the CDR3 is TGTGCCAGCAGCTTAGGACGGGGGCGTGCCACCGGGGAGCTGTTTTTT. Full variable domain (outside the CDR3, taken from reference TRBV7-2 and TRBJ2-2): GAGVSQSPSNKVTEKGKDVELRCDPISGHTALYWYRQSLGQGLEFLIYFQGNSAPDKSGLPSDRFSAERTGGSVSTLTIQRTQQEDSAVYLCASSLGRGRATGELFFGEGSRLTVL.

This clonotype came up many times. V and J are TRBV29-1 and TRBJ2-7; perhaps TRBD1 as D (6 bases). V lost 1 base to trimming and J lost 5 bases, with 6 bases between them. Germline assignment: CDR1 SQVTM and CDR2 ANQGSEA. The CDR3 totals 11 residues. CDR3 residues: CSVEGGHEQYF. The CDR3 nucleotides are TGCAGCGTTGAAGGGGGGCACGAGCAGTACTTC.